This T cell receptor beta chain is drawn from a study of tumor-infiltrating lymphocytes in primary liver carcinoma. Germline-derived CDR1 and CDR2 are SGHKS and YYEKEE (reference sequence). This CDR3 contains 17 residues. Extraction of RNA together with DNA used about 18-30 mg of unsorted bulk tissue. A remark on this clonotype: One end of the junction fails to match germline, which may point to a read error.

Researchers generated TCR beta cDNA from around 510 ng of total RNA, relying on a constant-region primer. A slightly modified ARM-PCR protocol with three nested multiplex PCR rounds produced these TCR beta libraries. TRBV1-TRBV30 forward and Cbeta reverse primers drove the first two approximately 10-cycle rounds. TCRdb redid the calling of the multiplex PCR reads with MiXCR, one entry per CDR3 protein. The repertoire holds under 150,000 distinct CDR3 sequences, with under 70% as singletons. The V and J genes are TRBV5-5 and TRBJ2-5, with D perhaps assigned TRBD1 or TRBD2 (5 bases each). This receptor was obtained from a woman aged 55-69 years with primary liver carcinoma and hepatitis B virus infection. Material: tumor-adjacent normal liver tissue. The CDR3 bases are TGTACCAGCAGCCTCCTAGACACCCGGGGAAAGGGGGAGACCCAGTACTTC. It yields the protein CTSSLLDTRGKGETQYF.